The 29 T cell receptor beta chains below all came from one sample that was sequenced in a study of cytomegalovirus exposure and HLA in healthy donors. Amplification used 60 Vbeta primers and 13 Jbeta primers. The data were produced by immunoSEQ multiplex PCR, yet TCRdb's version contains in-frame clones alone and is incomplete. This repertoire shows 250,000 to 350,000 clones, approximately 90% found once; its top ten account for approximately 2%. The sample taken for sequencing was PBMCs. These receptors were collected from a woman between 18 and 29 years old in good health and CMV-seronegative.

In nucleotides, the CDR3 is TGTGCCTGGAGTGTCGGACTAAATGAAAAACTGTTTTTT. Its translation: CAWSVGLNEKLFF. The chain couples TRBV30 to TRBJ1-4, with D unresolved. Trimming took 0 bases from V and 5 from J, leaving 7 bases between them. CDR1 is GTSNPN and CDR2 is SVGIG in the germline V gene (reference sequence). The CDR3 is made up of 13 amino acids.

This rearrangement joins TRBV11-2 to TRBJ2-1, with 10 bases aligning to TRBD1. With 8 bases clipped from V and 7 bases from J, the junction kept 2 bases outside the gene matches. The CDR3 covers 12 residues. Germline V CDR1 and CDR2: SGHAT, FQNNGV. CDR3 residues: CASEGQGNEQFF. The CDR3 nucleotides are TGTGCCAGCGAGGGACAGGGGAATGAGCAGTTCTTC.

The chain uses TRBV2 and TRBJ2-2; weak D call: TRBD1 (5 bases). The CDR3 has 13 amino acids. Germline CDR1 and CDR2: SNHLY and FYNNEI. Trimming removed 6 bases from V and 4 bases from J, with 9 bases in between. The CDR3, as DNA: TGTGCCAGCAGCAGGGCAAGCACCGGGGAGCTGTTTTTT. Amino acid sequence: CASSRASTGELFF.

V is TRBV4-2 and J is TRBJ2-7; the D gene is possibly TRBD1 (6 bases). Germline V gene sequence: CDR1 LGHNA, CDR2 YNFKEQ. CDR3 length equals 15 residues. V was clipped by 4 bases and J by 2 bases, with 15 bases between them. The CDR3 spells CASSPESQGPYEQYF. The CDR3 bases are TGTGCCAGCAGCCCAGAAAGCCAGGGGCCCTACGAGCAGTACTTC.

The rearrangement joins TRBV14 to TRBJ1-4; maybe TRBD1 (6 bases). V was trimmed by 2 bases and J by 3 bases, leaving 10 bases between them. The CDR3 sequence is 15 residues long. From germline, CDR1 is SGHDN and CDR2 FVKESK. The CDR3 DNA is TGTGCCAGCAGCCAAACCGGGACACCTAATGAAAAACTGTTTTTT. This sequence encodes CASSQTGTPNEKLFF.

Concerning this clone: Other nucleotide sequences from this sample produce the same CDR3. The chain couples TRBV6-1 to TRBJ2-1; tentatively, D is TRBD2 (7 bases). The germline gives CDR1 MNHNS, CDR2 SASEGT. Trimming left V 8 bases short and J 4 bases short, with 15 bases between. This CDR3 is 14 amino acids long. CDR3 protein: CASSLGGAYNEQFF. Here the CDR3 DNA reads TGTGCCAGCTCCCTAGGGGGGGCGTACAATGAGCAGTTCTTC.

This clone occurred once. The chain combines TRBV7-2 with TRBJ1-5; tentative D call: TRBD1 (6 bases). The CDR3 contains 17 residues. Per germline, CDR1 SGHTA and CDR2 FQGNSA. Trimming stripped 5 bases from V and 4 bases from J, with 21 bases between. The CDR3 protein is CASSLRGGAVGNQPQHF. The CDR3 DNA reads as TGTGCCAGCAGCCTAAGGGGGGGGGCAGTCGGGAATCAGCCCCAGCATTTT. The variable domain in full, completed from reference TRBV7-2 and TRBJ1-5, reads GAGVSQSPSNKVTEKGKDVELRCDPISGHTALYWYRQSLGQGLEFLIYFQGNSAPDKSGLPSDRFSAERTGGSVSTLTIQRTQQEDSAVYLCASSLRGGAVGNQPQHFGDGTRLSIL.

This clone was detected once. The V and J genes are TRBV5-4 and TRBJ2-1; 9 positions match TRBD2. V trimming: 7 bases; J trimming: 9 bases; junction bases outside the gene matches: 11. CDR1 is SGHNT and CDR2 is YYREEE in the germline V gene (reference sequence). This CDR3 comprises 14 residues. The CDR3 loop reads CASCLGGGASEQFF. The CDR3 coding sequence is TGTGCCAGCTGCCTGGGCGGGGGGGCGAGTGAGCAGTTCTTC.

This clone has a single count. The chain links TRBV7-6 to TRBJ1-1; TRBD1 is a possible D gene (5 bases). The CDR3 runs to 13 residues. The germline V gene encodes CDR1 SGHVS and CDR2 FNYEAQ. Trimming removed 5 bases from V and 8 bases from J, with 15 bases in between. The CDR3 region has the DNA TGTGCCAGCAGCCCCCGAGGGGAGGAGGAAGCTTTCTTT. Translated, it gives CASSPRGEEEAFF.

The chain recombines TRBV9 with TRBJ2-1; TRBD2 aligns across 11 bases. The V gene end was trimmed by 2 bases and the J gene end by 7 bases; junction bases not matched to a gene: 5. Germline CDR1 SGDLS, CDR2 YYNGEE. The CDR3 has 15 residues. This CDR3 is CASSVSGGAGNEQFF. Written as DNA, the CDR3 is TGTGCCAGCAGCGTTAGCGGGGGGGCTGGGAATGAGCAGTTCTTC.

This clone was observed a handful of times. J is TRBJ2-2 and V is TRBV5-1; TRBD2 aligns across 8 bases. The CDR3 is 15 residues long. The junction had 5 bases not matched to a gene; V was cut back by 0 bases and J by 7 bases. Germline lookup yields CDR1 SGHRS and CDR2 YFSETQ. The CDR3 nucleotides read TGCGCCAGCAGCTTGGCGGGGGGGCGTGTCGGGGAGCTGTTTTTT. It is translated as CASSLAGGRVGELFF.

This clone was recorded a few times. The V gene is TRBV6-5, the J gene TRBJ1-1, with 7 bases identical to TRBD1. The V gene end was trimmed by 8 bases and the J gene end by 0 bases; junction bases not matched to a gene: 6. In germline, CDR1 is MNHEY, CDR2 SVGAGI. The CDR3 consists of 14 residues. The DNA of the CDR3 is TGTGCCAGCTCTAGGACAGGTATGAACACTGAAGCTTTCTTT. It encodes CASSRTGMNTEAFF.

The J gene is TRBJ1-4, the V gene TRBV6-5; no firm D call. Trimming left V 6 bases short and J 3 bases short, with 14 bases between. Germline-derived CDR1 and CDR2 are MNHEY and SVGAGI. The CDR3 runs to 15 residues. CDR3 protein: CASSSSQVSNEKLFF. DNA for the CDR3: TGTGCCAGCAGCTCTTCCCAGGTTTCTAATGAAAAACTGTTTTTT.

This chain uses TRBV5-1 with TRBJ2-7, with 7 bases lining up with TRBD1. The J segment lost 3 bases and the V segment lost 4 bases, leaving 7 bases of the junction unmatched. The CDR3 covers 14 residues. Germline V lookup: CDR1 SGHRS, CDR2 YFSETQ. For the CDR3, the DNA is TGCGCCAGCAGCCACGGGACAGTGGACTACGAGCAGTACTTC. Residues: CASSHGTVDYEQYF.

The chain carries TRBV13 and TRBJ2-6; D ambiguous. The CDR3 length is 15 residues. Germline CDR1 PRHDT, CDR2 FYEKMQ (reference sequence). V shed 5 bases and J shed 0 bases, with 8 bases lying between them. The CDR3 loop is CASSLLSSGANVLTF. The CDR3 nucleotides are TGTGCCAGCAGCCTACTTAGCTCTGGGGCCAACGTCCTGACTTTC.

The chain couples TRBV5-1 to TRBJ1-1; 9 bases line up with TRBD1. With 3 bases clipped from V and 11 bases from J, the junction kept 11 bases outside the gene matches. Germline V lookup: CDR1 SGHRS, CDR2 YFSETQ. The length of the CDR3 is 14 residues. The CDR3 loop reads CASSSTGQGFLAFF. The CDR3 nucleotides are TGCGCCAGCAGCTCCACGGGACAGGGATTTTTGGCTTTCTTT.

This clone was counted only a few times. The chain uses TRBV29-1 and TRBJ2-7; D unclear. The CDR3 has 12 amino acids. Per germline, CDR1 SQVTM and CDR2 ANQGSEA. V lost 4 bases, J lost 2 bases, and 9 bases lay in between. The CDR3 reads CSVVVAPYEQYF. CDR3 nucleotides: TGCAGCGTTGTGGTAGCTCCCTACGAGCAGTACTTC.

This clone was counted once. V is TRBV18 and J is TRBJ1-1; possible D gene TRBD1, 5 bases. Trimming cost V 0 bases and J 0 bases, with 11 bases left between them. CDR3 size: 16 residues. Germline CDR1 and CDR2: KGHSH and LQKENI. In DNA form, the CDR3 reads TGTGCCAGCTCACCACCACCTGGGGGGATGAACACTGAAGCTTTCTTT. Its translation is CASSPPPGGMNTEAFF.

V usage is TRBV13 and J usage is TRBJ2-2; 9 nucleotides line up with TRBD1. Germline CDR1 is PRHDT and CDR2 is FYEKMQ (reference sequence). Germline trimming cut 4 bases from V and 7 bases from J; bases unmatched to any gene: 13. The CDR3 length is 17 residues. In DNA form, the CDR3 reads TGTGCCAGCAGCTATGGACAGGGGCCCGCCGGTATCGGGGAGCTGTTTTTT. Translated: CASSYGQGPAGIGELFF.

V usage is TRBV30 and J usage is TRBJ2-1, with 9 bases aligning to TRBD1. After removal of 2 bases from V and 1 base from J, the junction contained 3 bases not matched to a gene. Germline V gene sequence: CDR1 GTSNPN, CDR2 SVGIG (reference sequence). This CDR3 has 15 residues. For the CDR3, the DNA is TGTGCCTGGAGTTGGGGACAGGGTTCCTACAATGAGCAGTTCTTC. It codes for CAWSWGQGSYNEQFF.

This chain connects TRBV5-6 to TRBJ1-3; D might be TRBD1 (6 bases). Per the germline V gene, CDR1 is SGHDT and CDR2 is YYEEEE. The CDR3 is made up of 16 amino acids. Trimming cost V 1 base and J 0 bases, with 11 bases left between them. CDR3 bases: TGTGCCAGCAGCTTGACAGGGCTAAGCTCTGGAAACACCATATATTTT. It specifies CASSLTGLSSGNTIYF.

The V call is TRBV18, the J call TRBJ1-2, with 7 bases that match TRBD1. Trimming removed 3 bases from V and 5 bases from J; junction bases left unmatched: 6. The CDR3 spans 14 residues. The germline gives CDR1 KGHSH, CDR2 LQKENI. CDR3 nucleotides: TGTGCCAGCTCACCTACAGGGGAGAAATATGGCTACACCTTC. Amino acid sequence: CASSPTGEKYGYTF.

The V gene is TRBV5-1, the J gene TRBJ2-5; D ambiguous. The CDR3 totals 13 residues. Germline-derived CDR1 and CDR2 are SGHRS and YFSETQ. The germline V and J ends were trimmed by 0 bases and 2 bases, with 5 bases remaining between them. CDR3 coding DNA: TGCGCCAGCAGCTTGGGCAGGCAAGAGACCCAGTACTTC. It codes for CASSLGRQETQYF.

CDR3 sequence (DNA): TGCGCCAGCAGCCCCAGACAGACAGGTTTTAGTGGCTACACCTTC. Amino acids: CASSPRQTGFSGYTF. V and J are TRBV4-1 and TRBJ1-2; D may be TRBD1 (6 bases). Germline assignment: CDR1 MGHRA and CDR2 YSYEKL. V was pared by 4 bases and J by 7 bases, with 19 bases between. This CDR3 is built from 15 residues.

V usage is TRBV30 and J usage is TRBJ2-4; TRBD1 aligns across 10 bases. The CDR3 contains 14 residues. The germline V gene encodes CDR1 GTSNPN and CDR2 SVGIG (reference sequence). The V gene end was trimmed by 2 bases and the J gene end by 8 bases; junction bases not matched to a gene: 6. The CDR3 coding sequence is TGTGCCTGGAGTATAAGACAGGGGGCGGACATTCAGTACTTC. This translates into CAWSIRQGADIQYF. The variable domain in full, completed from reference TRBV30 and TRBJ2-4, reads SQTIHQWPATLVQPVGSPLSLECTVEGTSNPNLYWYRQAAGRGLQLLFYSVGIGQISSEVPQNLSASRPQDRQFILSSKKLLLSDSGFYLCAWSIRQGADIQYFGAGTRLSVL.

The V and J genes are TRBV15 and TRBJ1-1; D is possibly TRBD1 (5 bases). Deletions cut 2 bases from V and 1 base from J, with 5 bases between. This CDR3 region has 13 residues. Germline CDR1 LNHNV, CDR2 YYDKDF (reference sequence). CDR3 DNA sequence: TGTGCCACCAGCAGAACAGGGAACACTGAAGCTTTCTTT. It specifies CATSRTGNTEAFF.

The V call is TRBV5-1, the J call TRBJ2-5, with D possibly matching TRBD1 (6 bases). CDR1 and CDR2 (germline): SGHRS, YFSETQ. CDR3 length: 14 amino acids. Trimming cost V 4 bases and J 4 bases, with 14 bases left between them. The CDR3 protein is CASSPAGTRETQYF. CDR3 DNA: TGCGCCAGCAGCCCGGCCGGGACAAGAGAGACCCAGTACTTC.

This chain uses TRBV18 with TRBJ1-2, with 8 bases that match TRBD1. The CDR3 is 15 amino acids. The trim removed 4 bases at V and 4 bases at J, leaving 8 bases unmatched. CDR1 and CDR2 from the germline V gene are KGHSH and LQKENI. The CDR3 protein is CASSLRGQEAYGYTF. CDR3 in DNA: TGTGCCAGCTCACTCCGGGGACAGGAGGCCTATGGCTACACCTTC.

The chain is built from TRBV27 and TRBJ2-5; tentatively, D is TRBD1 (6 bases). The end of the DNA fits TRBJ2-7 better, so the J call may be wrong. This CDR3 comprises 14 residues. Germline V gene lookup returns CDR1 MNHEY and CDR2 SMNVEV (reference sequence). This CDR3 is CASSLSSSGDEQYF. The CDR3 coding sequence is TGTGCCAGCAGTTTATCCTCTTCAGGGGACGAGCAGTACTTC.